This T cell receptor (beta chain) came from a study of T cell responses to AZD1222 COVID-19 vaccine. Method: immunoSEQ multiplex PCR; TCRdb's copy keeps in-frame clones and lacks some. The repertoire consists of some 200,000 clones, with 91% occurring once and the leading ten covering under 2%. The CDR3 is 13 residues long. Germline V gives CDR1 SGHDT, CDR2 YYEEEE. V lost 0 bases and J lost 3, with 7 bases in between. Analyses pooled second doses at about 4 or about 12 weeks. Of note for this clone: Its target is not known.

Study-level points and caveats: Spike-specific TCR breadth and depth both grew after two AZD1222 doses. Baseline serostatus was positive in only six AZD1222 recipients. Variant regions that are unmutated are reportedly the target of nearly half of spike-specific TCRs.

The sequence came from an adult who received the AZD1222 COVID-19 vaccine. Sequences were derived from peripheral blood, sampled 28 days after the second AZD1222 dose. The J gene is TRBJ2-7, the V gene TRBV5-6; no clear D gene. The CDR3 sequence is CASSLGRIYEQYF. Written as DNA, the CDR3 is TGTGCCAGCAGCTTGGGCCGGATCTACGAGCAGTACTTC. Full variable domain (remainder filled in from reference TRBV5-6 and TRBJ2-7): DAGVTQSPTHLIKTRGQQVTLRCSPKSGHDTVSWYQQALGQGPQFIFQYYEEEERQRGNFPDRFSGHQFPNYSSELNVNALLLGDSALYLCASSLGRIYEQYFGPGTRLTVT.